The rows below give T cell receptor beta chains drawn from one sample of a study of beta chain features in type 1 diabetes. Some clones are missing from TCRdb's copy, which holds only in-frame ones; the method was immunoSEQ multiplex PCR. The sample holds 250,000 to 300,000 clones, about 7.8% seen once. Sequenced input: central memory CD4+ T cells from blood. The receptors here all came from a woman between 18 and 30 years old in good health. CDR3s include the opening cysteine and the closing phenylalanine or tryptophan.

j_call cdr3_length v_call cdr3_aa
TRBJ2-1 15 TRBV7-2 CASSEAGVLLGEQFF
TRBJ2-5 17 TRBV4-2 CASSDGGGGQIQETQYF
TRBJ1-1 12 TRBV12-5 CASAPLNTEAFF
TRBJ1-3 18 TRBV11-2 CASSPEGGAGPSGNTIYF
TRBJ1-2 13 TRBV2 CASKPGVSYGYTF
TRBJ1-2 16 TRBV7-9 CASSLAGAPKNYGYTF
TRBJ2-2 15 TRBV18 CASSRVTRDTGELFF
TRBJ2-3 13 TRBV5-1 CASTSGGLDTQYF
TRBJ1-4 13 TRBV27 CASSPSGAGKLFF
TRBJ2-5 13 TRBV30 CAWSVRRGETQYF
TRBJ2-3 13 TRBV4-1 CASSHPDTGTQYF